These 16 T cell receptor beta chains share one sample of origin, sequenced in a study of PD-L1 blockade in urothelial cancer. As to time point: pretreatment peripheral blood. Profiling relied on immunoSEQ multiplex PCR, and the TCRdb table lists in-frame clones only, not all of them. The table has tens of thousands of clones, approximately 88% seen once. The sample in question was PBMCs, obtained around atezolizumab (anti-PD-L1) treatment. The source is a woman aged 80 or over with urothelial cancer.

The chain carries TRBV18 and TRBJ2-7; a possible D gene is TRBD1 (6 bases). From germline, CDR1 is KGHSH and CDR2 LQKENI. Deletions cut 2 bases from V and 3 bases from J, with 11 bases between. The CDR3 is made up of 14 amino acids. The CDR3 nucleotides are TGTGCCAGCTCACCATCGACAGGCCGCTACGAGCAGTACTTC. As protein: CASSPSTGRYEQYF.

The V and J genes are TRBV30 and TRBJ2-7, with 9 bases fitting TRBD2. In germline, CDR1 is GTSNPN, CDR2 SVGIG (reference sequence). This CDR3 spans 12 amino acids. The junction had 5 bases not matched to a gene; V was cut back by 6 bases and J by 5 bases. The DNA for the CDR3 is TGTGCCTGCGCTAGCGGGACAGACGAGCAGTACTTC. It encodes CACASGTDEQYF.

The CDR3 DNA is TGTGCCAGCACCCCCCGAGGCGGTGGGCAGTTCTTC. Encoded protein: CASTPRGGGQFF. This chain links TRBV18 with TRBJ2-1; D remains unclear. Germline V lookup: CDR1 KGHSH, CDR2 LQKENI. The CDR3 is 12 residues long. V was shortened by 8 bases and J by 12 bases, with 17 bases between the two germline ends. Full variable domain (remainder filled in from reference TRBV18 and TRBJ2-1): NAGVMQNPRHLVRRRGQEARLRCSPMKGHSHVYWYRQLPEEGLKFMVYLQKENIIDESGMPKERFSAEFPKEGPSILRIQQVVRGDSAAYFCASTPRGGGQFFGPGTRLTVL.

V usage is TRBV13 and J usage is TRBJ2-1, with 9 bases that match TRBD2. The CDR3 loop spans 17 amino acids. With 10 bases clipped from V and 7 bases from J, the junction kept 20 bases outside the gene matches. Germline V CDR1 and CDR2: PRHDT, FYEKMQ (reference sequence). CDR3 sequence reads: CATLPPGVAGVRNEQFF. CDR3 nucleotides: TGTGCCACCCTCCCCCCCGGGGTAGCGGGAGTTCGAAATGAGCAGTTCTTC.

The chain combines TRBV5-6 with TRBJ2-3; no reliable D call. Germline V lookup: CDR1 SGHDT, CDR2 YYEEEE. The CDR3 is 12 amino acids. The V end lost 4 bases, the J end lost 2 bases, and 5 bases lay between the germline ends. The CDR3 loop reads CASSQNTDTQYF. The CDR3 DNA follows: TGTGCCAGCAGCCAGAACACAGATACGCAGTATTTT.

V usage is TRBV18 and J usage is TRBJ2-7; D might be TRBD2 (5 bases). Germline assignment: CDR1 KGHSH and CDR2 LQKENI. Trimming removed 6 bases at V and 2 bases at J, with 8 bases between. CDR3 length equals 12 residues. The CDR3 bases are TGTGCCAGCTCTCCGGGGACCTACGAGCAGTACTTC. It codes for CASSPGTYEQYF.

The chain has TRBV2 and TRBJ2-7; possible D gene TRBD1, 5 bases. CDR1 is SNHLY and CDR2 is FYNNEI in the germline V gene. The CDR3 length is 12 residues. V dropped 5 bases and J dropped 3 bases, with 8 bases sitting between them. The DNA for the CDR3 is TGTGCCAGCAGTTCTGACAGCTACGAGCAGTACTTC. Residues: CASSSDSYEQYF.

The V call is TRBV28, the J call TRBJ2-7; no clear D. This CDR3 spans 10 amino acids. Germline CDR1 is MDHEN and CDR2 is SYDVKM. Trimming cost V 11 bases and J 6 bases, with 11 bases left between them. CDR3 sequence reads: CAAGLGEQYF. DNA for the CDR3: TGTGCCGCAGGCCTGGGCGAGCAGTACTTC. Full variable domain (outside the CDR3, taken from reference TRBV28 and TRBJ2-7): DVKVTQSSRYLVKRTGEKVFLECVQDMDHENMFWYRQDPGLGLRLIYFSYDVKMKEKGDIPEGYSVSREKKERFSLILESASTNQTSMYLCAAGLGEQYFGPGTRLTVT.

The chain couples TRBV5-1 to TRBJ2-1; no reliable D call. This CDR3 comprises 15 residues. From germline, CDR1 is SGHRS and CDR2 YFSETQ. V gave up 3 bases and J gave up 0 bases, with 10 bases separating them. CDR3 protein: CASSSTPTSYNEQFF. CDR3 nucleotides: TGCGCCAGCAGCTCCACACCAACCTCCTACAATGAGCAGTTCTTC.

V usage is TRBV28 and J usage is TRBJ2-2, with a tentative D call TRBD2 (7 bases). The CDR3 is 14 residues long. V dropped 10 bases and J dropped 6 bases, with 18 bases sitting between them. CDR1 is MDHEN, CDR2 SYDVKM, per germline. CDR3 in amino acids: CAMQKGGSPGELFF. CDR3 DNA: TGTGCCATGCAAAAGGGGGGGAGTCCCGGGGAGCTGTTTTTT.

The rearrangement uses TRBV27 and TRBJ2-7; TRBD2 aligns across 10 bases. The CDR3 covers 17 residues. The V gene end was trimmed by 2 bases and the J gene end by 5 bases; junction bases not matched to a gene: 12. CDR1 and CDR2 from the germline V gene are MNHEY and SMNVEV (reference sequence). As DNA, the CDR3 is TGTGCCAGCAGTTTACTAGCGGGAGATTCCGTTGCGGACGAGCAGTACTTC. Amino acids: CASSLLAGDSVADEQYF.

The V gene is TRBV6-5, the J gene TRBJ2-7; D is unclear. The CDR3 is made up of 16 amino acids. The V end lost 4 bases, the J end lost 3 bases, and 19 bases lay between the germline ends. Per the germline V gene, CDR1 is MNHEY and CDR2 is SVGAGI. The CDR3 sequence is CASSSTPTSNYYEQYF. The CDR3 DNA follows: TGTGCCAGCAGTTCTACTCCCACCTCCAACTACTACGAGCAGTACTTC.

This rearrangement joins TRBV28 to TRBJ2-1; possible D gene TRBD2, 5 bases. The V end lost 5 bases, the J end lost 4 bases, and 15 bases lay between the germline ends. The CDR3 totals 15 residues. CDR1 is MDHEN and CDR2 is SYDVKM in the germline V gene. The CDR3 DNA sequence: TGTGCCAGCAGTCCCTCGGGCGGGTCGTACAATGAGCAGTTCTTC. It encodes CASSPSGGSYNEQFF. Drawing the rest from reference TRBV28 and TRBJ2-1, the complete variable domain is DVKVTQSSRYLVKRTGEKVFLECVQDMDHENMFWYRQDPGLGLRLIYFSYDVKMKEKGDIPEGYSVSREKKERFSLILESASTNQTSMYLCASSPSGGSYNEQFFGPGTRLTVL.

This clone occurred a few times. The chain uses TRBV19 and TRBJ2-7; 8 positions agree with TRBD1. The CDR3 is 15 residues long. The trim removed 1 base at V and 4 bases at J, leaving 6 bases unmatched. From germline, CDR1 is LNHDA and CDR2 SQIVND (reference sequence). The CDR3 is CASSIVQGADYEQYF. In DNA form, the CDR3 reads TGTGCCAGTAGTATAGTTCAGGGGGCAGATTACGAGCAGTACTTC.

The V gene is TRBV4-1, the J gene TRBJ2-1; 7 bases are a match to TRBD1. The CDR3 spans 16 residues. The V segment lost 5 bases and the J segment 4 bases; nucleotides outside the gene matches: 11. Germline CDR1 is MGHRA and CDR2 is YSYEKL. The CDR3 DNA is TGCGCCAGCAGCGACCCCCCCGGGACAGTATACAATGAGCAGTTCTTC. Its protein is CASSDPPGTVYNEQFF.

The chain is built from TRBV5-1 and TRBJ2-7, with 10 bases aligning to TRBD2. V dropped 4 bases and J dropped 7; count of bases not matched to a gene: 17. CDR1 is SGHRS and CDR2 is YFSETQ in the germline V gene. This CDR3 spans 17 amino acids. CDR3 sequence (DNA): TGCGCCAGCAGCCCCTCGGGACTAGCGTCCGGAATTGATGAGCAGTACTTC. This sequence encodes CASSPSGLASGIDEQYF.